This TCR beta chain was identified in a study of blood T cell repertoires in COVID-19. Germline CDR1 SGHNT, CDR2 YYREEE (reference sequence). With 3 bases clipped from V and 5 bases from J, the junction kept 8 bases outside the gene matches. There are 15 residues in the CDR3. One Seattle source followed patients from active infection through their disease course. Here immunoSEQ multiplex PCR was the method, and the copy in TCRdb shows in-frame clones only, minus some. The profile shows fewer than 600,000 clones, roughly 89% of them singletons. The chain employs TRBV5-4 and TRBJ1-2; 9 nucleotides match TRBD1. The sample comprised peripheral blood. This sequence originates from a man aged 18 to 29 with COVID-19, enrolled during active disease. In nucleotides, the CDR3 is TGTGCCAGCAGCTCAGGACAGGGGAGGACATATGGCTACACCTTC. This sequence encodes CASSSGQGRTYGYTF.